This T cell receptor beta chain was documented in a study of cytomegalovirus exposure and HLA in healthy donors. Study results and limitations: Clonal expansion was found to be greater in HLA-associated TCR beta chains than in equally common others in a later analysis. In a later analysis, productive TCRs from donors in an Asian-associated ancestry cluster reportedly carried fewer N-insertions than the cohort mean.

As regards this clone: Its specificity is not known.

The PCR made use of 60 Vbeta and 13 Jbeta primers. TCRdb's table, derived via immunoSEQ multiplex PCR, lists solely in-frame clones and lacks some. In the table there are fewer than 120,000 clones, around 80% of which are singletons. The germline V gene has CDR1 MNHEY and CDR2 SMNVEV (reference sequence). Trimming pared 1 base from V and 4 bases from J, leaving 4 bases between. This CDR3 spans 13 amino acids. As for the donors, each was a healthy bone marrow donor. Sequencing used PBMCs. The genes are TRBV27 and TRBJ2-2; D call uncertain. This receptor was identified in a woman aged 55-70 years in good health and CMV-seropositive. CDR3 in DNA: TGTGCCAGCAGTTTATACAGCACCGGGGAGCTGTTTTTT. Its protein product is CASSLYSTGELFF.